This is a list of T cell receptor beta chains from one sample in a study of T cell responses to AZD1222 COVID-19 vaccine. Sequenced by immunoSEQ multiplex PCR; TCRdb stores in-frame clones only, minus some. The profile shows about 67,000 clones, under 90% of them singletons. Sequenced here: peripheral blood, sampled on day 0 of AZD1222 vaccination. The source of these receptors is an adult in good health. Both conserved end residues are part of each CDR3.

CDR3: CASSWKGGGTEAFF; J: TRBJ1-1; V: TRBV7-3
CDR3: CASRRVIHQPQHF; J: TRBJ1-5; V: TRBV28
CDR3: CASSLSGQSSGNTIYF; J: TRBJ1-3; V: TRBV28
CDR3: CASSLLRGPNNEQFF; J: TRBJ2-1; V: TRBV28
CDR3: CASSPRGRGDSYEQYF; J: TRBJ2-7; V: TRBV9
CDR3: CASSLVRSYTDTQYF; J: TRBJ2-3; V: TRBV11-2
CDR3: CASSERLAEETQYF; J: TRBJ2-5; V: TRBV9
CDR3: CASRRDRDDYGYTF; J: TRBJ1-2; V: TRBV5-5
CDR3: CASSYSGATEKLFF; J: TRBJ1-4; V: TRBV6-5
CDR3: CASSLDLYGALHF; J: TRBJ1-6; V: TRBV11-2
CDR3: CASTTPRGRLSGYGYTF; J: TRBJ1-2; V: TRBV28
CDR3: CASSYLSSTDTQYF; J: TRBJ2-3; V: TRBV6-2/TRBV6-3
CDR3: CASSLRRVGSPLHF; J: TRBJ1-6; V: TRBV7-7
CDR3: CASSAGRVRPQYF; J: TRBJ2-3; V: TRBV2
CDR3: CASSLAAGGKTEAFF; J: TRBJ1-1; V: TRBV7-9
CDR3: CASSHPGRNTGNTIYF; J: TRBJ1-3; V: TRBV3-1/TRBV3-2
CDR3: CASSSGLAGLYNEQFF; J: TRBJ2-1; V: TRBV7-2
CDR3: CASRLAGYNEQFF; J: TRBJ2-1; V: TRBV2
CDR3: CASSLVGGGPSNEQFF; J: TRBJ2-1; V: TRBV11-3
CDR3: CATSPMRGSGNTIYF; J: TRBJ1-3; V: TRBV15
CDR3: CASRDRHQPQHF; J: TRBJ1-5; V: TRBV28
CDR3: CASSLGQKQPYEQYF; J: TRBJ2-7; V: TRBV5-1
CDR3: CAWSDGGNQPQHF; J: TRBJ1-5; V: TRBV30
CDR3: CAWRAFGDRISPLHF; J: TRBJ1-6; V: TRBV30
CDR3: CASSTARFSGNTIYF; J: TRBJ1-3; V: TRBV7-2
CDR3: CASRQGAGNTIYF; J: TRBJ1-3; V: TRBV2
CDR3: CASSQGGDSTYEQYF; J: TRBJ2-7; V: TRBV4-3